This T cell receptor (beta chain) was captured in a study of blood T cell repertoires in COVID-19. The assay was immunoSEQ multiplex PCR, and TCRdb's table has in-frame clones only and misses some. This table holds about 400,000 clones, roughly 87% found once. V lost 0 bases, J lost 4 bases, and 18 bases lay in between. The CDR3 length is 17 residues. In germline, CDR1 is LGHDT, CDR2 YNNKEL (reference sequence). The V and J genes are TRBV3-1 (or the pseudogene TRBV3-2) and TRBJ1-2; the D gene is possibly TRBD1 (6 bases). The sample consisted of PBMCs or T cells enriched from blood (not recorded which). This sequence originates from a woman aged 40 to 50 with acute COVID-19. The CDR3 reads CASSQEGQGRPGYGYTF. DNA of the CDR3: TGTGCCAGCAGCCAAGAGGGGCAGGGGCGCCCCGGCTATGGCTACACCTTC.